This entry features one T cell receptor (beta chain) sequence. V gave up 1 base and J gave up 5 bases, with 15 bases separating them. Germline CDR1 is MGHDK and CDR2 is SYGVNS. CDR3 length equals 15 residues. Patients at the Seattle site were enrolled during active infection and followed longitudinally. These data come from a study of blood T cell repertoires in COVID-19. Study background: Samples of COVID-19 (acute and convalescent) were obtained from the United States, Italy and Spain. Sources were T cells, B-cell-depleted T cells, or PBMCs; the material itself was cDNA or gDNA.

In the original processing: Estimates of nucleated cell counts were drawn from the amplification of reference gene primers. Clones were read by immunoSEQ multiplex PCR, and TCRdb kept only the in-frame ones, dropping some. V and J calls plus clone size are reproduced from that table; the DNA served to infer D and trimming. The sample has over 450,000 clones; 70% to 90% are singletons. The sequenced material came from peripheral blood. This receptor was obtained from a woman aged 45-60 years with COVID-19, enrolled during active disease. This rearrangement joins TRBV25-1 to TRBJ2-7, with unresolved D. This CDR3 is CASSEFPGAPHEQYF. CDR3 nucleotide sequence: TGTGCCAGCAGTGAATTTCCAGGTGCTCCTCACGAGCAGTACTTC.